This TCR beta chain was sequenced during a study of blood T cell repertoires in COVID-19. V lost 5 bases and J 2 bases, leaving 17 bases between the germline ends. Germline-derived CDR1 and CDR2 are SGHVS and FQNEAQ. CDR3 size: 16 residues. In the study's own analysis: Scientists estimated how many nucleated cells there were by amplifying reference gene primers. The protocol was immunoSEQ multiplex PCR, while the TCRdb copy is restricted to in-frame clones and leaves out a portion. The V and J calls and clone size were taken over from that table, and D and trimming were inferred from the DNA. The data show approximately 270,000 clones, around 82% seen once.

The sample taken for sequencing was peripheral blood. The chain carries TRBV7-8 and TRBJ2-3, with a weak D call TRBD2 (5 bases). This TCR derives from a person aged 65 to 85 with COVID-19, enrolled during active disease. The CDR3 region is CASSPTQQDFTDTQYF. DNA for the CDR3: TGTGCCAGCAGCCCCACTCAGCAGGACTTCACAGATACGCAGTATTTT. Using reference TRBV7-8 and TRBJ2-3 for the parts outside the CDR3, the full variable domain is GAGVSQSPRYKVAKRGQDVALRCDPISGHVSLFWYQQALGQGPEFLTYFQNEAQLDKSGLPSDRFFAERPEGSVSTLKIQRTQQEDSAVYLCASSPTQQDFTDTQYFGPGTRLTVL.